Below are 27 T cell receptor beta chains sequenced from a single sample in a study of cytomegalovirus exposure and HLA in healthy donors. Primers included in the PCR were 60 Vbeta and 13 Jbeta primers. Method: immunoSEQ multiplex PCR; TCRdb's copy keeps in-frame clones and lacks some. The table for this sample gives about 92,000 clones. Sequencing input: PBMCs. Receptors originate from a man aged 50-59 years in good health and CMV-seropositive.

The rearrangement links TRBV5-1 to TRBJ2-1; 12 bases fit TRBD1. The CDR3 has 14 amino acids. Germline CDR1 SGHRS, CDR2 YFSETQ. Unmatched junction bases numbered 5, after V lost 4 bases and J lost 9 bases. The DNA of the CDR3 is TGCGCCAGCAGCCCCGGGACAGGGGGCCTTGAGCAGTTCTTC. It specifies CASSPGTGGLEQFF.

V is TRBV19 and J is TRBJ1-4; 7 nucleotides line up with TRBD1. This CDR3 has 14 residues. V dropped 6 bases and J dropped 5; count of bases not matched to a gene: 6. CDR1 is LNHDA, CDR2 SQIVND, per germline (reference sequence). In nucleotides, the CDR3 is TGTGCCAGTAGGCCGGGACAGCAAAATGAAAAACTGTTTTTT. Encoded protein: CASRPGQQNEKLFF.

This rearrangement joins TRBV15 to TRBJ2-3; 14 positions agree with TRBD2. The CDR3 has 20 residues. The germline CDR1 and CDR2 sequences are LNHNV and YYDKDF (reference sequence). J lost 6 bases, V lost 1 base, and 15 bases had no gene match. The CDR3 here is CATSRGSGLAGGALLDTQYF. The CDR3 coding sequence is TGTGCCACCAGCAGAGGAAGCGGACTAGCGGGAGGTGCTTTGTTGGATACGCAGTATTTT.

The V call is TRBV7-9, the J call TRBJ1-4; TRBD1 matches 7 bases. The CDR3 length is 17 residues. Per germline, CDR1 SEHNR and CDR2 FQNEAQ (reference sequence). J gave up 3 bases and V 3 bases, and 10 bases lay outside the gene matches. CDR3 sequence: CASSLPTGLLANEKLFF. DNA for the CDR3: TGTGCCAGCAGCTTGCCGACAGGGTTATTGGCTAATGAAAAACTGTTTTTT.

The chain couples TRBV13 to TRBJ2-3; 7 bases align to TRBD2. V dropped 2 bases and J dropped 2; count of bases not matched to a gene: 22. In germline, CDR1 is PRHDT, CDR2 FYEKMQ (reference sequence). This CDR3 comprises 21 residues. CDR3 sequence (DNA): TGTGCCAGCAGCTTACCCCGCGGGAGAAAAGGAAACACACGGAACACAGATACGCAGTATTTT. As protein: CASSLPRGRKGNTRNTDTQYF.

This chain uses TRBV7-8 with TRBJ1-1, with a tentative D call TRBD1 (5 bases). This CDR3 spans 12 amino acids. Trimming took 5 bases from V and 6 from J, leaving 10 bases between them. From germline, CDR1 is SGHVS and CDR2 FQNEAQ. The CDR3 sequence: CASSGGGPEAFF. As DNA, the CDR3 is TGTGCCAGCAGCGGGGGAGGGCCTGAAGCTTTCTTT.

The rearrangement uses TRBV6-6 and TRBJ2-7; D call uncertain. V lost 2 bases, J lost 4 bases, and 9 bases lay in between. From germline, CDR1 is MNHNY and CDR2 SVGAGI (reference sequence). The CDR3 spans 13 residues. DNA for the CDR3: TGTGCCAGCAGTTACGGGCAATTATACGAGCAGTACGTC. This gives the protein CASSYGQLYEQYV.

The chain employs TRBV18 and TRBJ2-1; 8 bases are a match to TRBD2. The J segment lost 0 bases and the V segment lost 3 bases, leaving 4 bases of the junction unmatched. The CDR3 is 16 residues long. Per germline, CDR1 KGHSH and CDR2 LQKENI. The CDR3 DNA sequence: TGTGCCAGCTCACCTCCCGGGACTAGCTCCTACAATGAGCAGTTCTTC. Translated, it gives CASSPPGTSSYNEQFF. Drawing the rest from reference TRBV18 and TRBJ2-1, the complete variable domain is NAGVMQNPRHLVRRRGQEARLRCSPMKGHSHVYWYRQLPEEGLKFMVYLQKENIIDESGMPKERFSAEFPKEGPSILRIQQVVRGDSAAYFCASSPPGTSSYNEQFFGPGTRLTVL.

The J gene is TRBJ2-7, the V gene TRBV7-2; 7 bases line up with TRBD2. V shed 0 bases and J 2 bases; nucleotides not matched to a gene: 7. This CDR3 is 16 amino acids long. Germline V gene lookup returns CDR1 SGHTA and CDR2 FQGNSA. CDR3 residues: CASSLAMSSGTYEQYF. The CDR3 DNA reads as TGTGCCAGCAGCTTAGCGATGTCTAGCGGTACCTACGAGCAGTACTTC.

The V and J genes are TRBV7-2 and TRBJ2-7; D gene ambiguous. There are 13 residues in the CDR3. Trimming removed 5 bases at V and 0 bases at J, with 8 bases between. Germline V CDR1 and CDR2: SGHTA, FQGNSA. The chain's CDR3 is CASSRESSYEQYF. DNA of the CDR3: TGTGCCAGCAGCCGAGAGAGCTCCTACGAGCAGTACTTC.

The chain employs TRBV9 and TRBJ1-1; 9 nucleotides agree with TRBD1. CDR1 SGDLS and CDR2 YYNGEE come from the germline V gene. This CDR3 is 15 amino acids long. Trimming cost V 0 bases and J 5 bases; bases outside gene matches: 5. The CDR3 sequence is CASSVGDRVGTEAFF. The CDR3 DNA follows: TGTGCCAGCAGCGTAGGGGACAGGGTGGGGACTGAAGCTTTCTTT.

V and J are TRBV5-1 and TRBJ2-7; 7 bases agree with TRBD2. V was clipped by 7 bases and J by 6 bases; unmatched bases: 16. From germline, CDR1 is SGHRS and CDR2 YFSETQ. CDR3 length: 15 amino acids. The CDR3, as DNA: TGCGCCAGCCGCCCCCAGGGAGGGCCAAGGAGCGAGCAGTACTTC. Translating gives CASRPQGGPRSEQYF.

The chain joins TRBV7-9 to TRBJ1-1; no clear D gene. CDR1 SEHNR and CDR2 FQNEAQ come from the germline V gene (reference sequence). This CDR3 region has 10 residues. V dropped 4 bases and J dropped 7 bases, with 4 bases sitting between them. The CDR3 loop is CASSYFEAFF. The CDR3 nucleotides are TGTGCCAGCAGCTACTTTGAAGCTTTCTTT. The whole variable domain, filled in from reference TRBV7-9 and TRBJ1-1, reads DTGVSQNPRHKITKRGQNVTFRCDPISEHNRLYWYRQTLGQGPEFLTYFQNEAQLEKSRLLSDRFSAERPKGSFSTLEIQRTEQGDSAMYLCASSYFEAFFGQGTRLTVV.

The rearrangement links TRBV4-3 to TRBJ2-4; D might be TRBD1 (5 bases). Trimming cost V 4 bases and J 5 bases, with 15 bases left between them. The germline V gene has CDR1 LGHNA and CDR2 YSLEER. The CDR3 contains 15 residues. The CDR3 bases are TGCGCCAGCAGCCCCTGGGTCGAAGGGGAAAACATTCAGTACTTC. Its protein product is CASSPWVEGENIQYF.

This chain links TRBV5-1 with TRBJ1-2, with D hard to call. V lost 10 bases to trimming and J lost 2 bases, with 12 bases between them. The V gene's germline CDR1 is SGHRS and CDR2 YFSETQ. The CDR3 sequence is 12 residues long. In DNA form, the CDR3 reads TGCGCCTCGCGTCCCGAGAACTATGGCTACACCTTC. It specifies CASRPENYGYTF. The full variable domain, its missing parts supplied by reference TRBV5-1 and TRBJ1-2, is KAGVTQTPRYLIKTRGQQVTLSCSPISGHRSVSWYQQTPGQGLQFLFEYFSETQRNKGNFPGRFSGRQFSNSRSEMNVSTLELGDSALYLCASRPENYGYTFGSGTRLTVV.

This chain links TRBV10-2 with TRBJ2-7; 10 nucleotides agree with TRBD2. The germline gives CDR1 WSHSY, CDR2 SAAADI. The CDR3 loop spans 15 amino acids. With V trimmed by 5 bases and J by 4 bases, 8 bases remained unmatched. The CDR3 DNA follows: TGCGCCAGCAGTTCGTGGAGAGCGGGAGGGTACGAGCAGTACGTC. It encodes CASSSWRAGGYEQYV.

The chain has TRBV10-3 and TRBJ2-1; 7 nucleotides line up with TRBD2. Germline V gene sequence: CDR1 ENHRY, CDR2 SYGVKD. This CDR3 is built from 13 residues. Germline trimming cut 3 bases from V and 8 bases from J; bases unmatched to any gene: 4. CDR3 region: CAISDLLAYEQFF. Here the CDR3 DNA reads TGTGCCATCAGTGACCTACTAGCGTATGAGCAGTTCTTC.

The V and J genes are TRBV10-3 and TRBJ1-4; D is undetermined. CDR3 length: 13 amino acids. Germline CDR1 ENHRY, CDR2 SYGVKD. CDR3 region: CANRGQPNEKLFF. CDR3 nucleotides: TGTGCAAATCGAGGGCAGCCTAATGAAAAACTGTTTTTT.

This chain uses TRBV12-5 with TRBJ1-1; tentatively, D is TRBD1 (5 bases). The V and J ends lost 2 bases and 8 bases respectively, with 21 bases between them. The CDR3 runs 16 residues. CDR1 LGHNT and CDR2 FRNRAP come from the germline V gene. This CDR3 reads CASGLLRDLSTSEAFF. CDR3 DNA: TGTGCTAGTGGTTTGTTGAGGGACTTAAGTACGTCAGAAGCTTTCTTT.

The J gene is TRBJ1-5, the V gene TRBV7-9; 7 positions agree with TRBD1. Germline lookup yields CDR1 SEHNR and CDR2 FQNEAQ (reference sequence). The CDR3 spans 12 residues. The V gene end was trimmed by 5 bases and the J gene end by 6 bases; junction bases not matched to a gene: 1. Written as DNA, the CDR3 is TGTGCCAGCAGCAACAGGGGTCAGCCCCAGCATTTT. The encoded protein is CASSNRGQPQHF.

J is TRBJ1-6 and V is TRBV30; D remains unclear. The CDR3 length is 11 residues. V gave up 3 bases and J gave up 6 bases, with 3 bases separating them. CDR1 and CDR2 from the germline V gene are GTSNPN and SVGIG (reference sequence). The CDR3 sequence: CAWSLNSPLHF. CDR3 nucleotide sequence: TGTGCCTGGAGCCTTAATTCACCCCTCCACTTT.

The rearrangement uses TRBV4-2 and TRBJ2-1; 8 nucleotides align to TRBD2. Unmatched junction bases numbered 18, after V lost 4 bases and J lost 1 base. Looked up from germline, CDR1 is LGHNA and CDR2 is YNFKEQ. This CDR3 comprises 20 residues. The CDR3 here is CASSLASAGLAGTSYNEQFF. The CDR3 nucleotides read TGTGCCAGCAGCCTTGCCTCCGCTGGACTAGCAGGAACATCCTACAATGAGCAGTTCTTC.

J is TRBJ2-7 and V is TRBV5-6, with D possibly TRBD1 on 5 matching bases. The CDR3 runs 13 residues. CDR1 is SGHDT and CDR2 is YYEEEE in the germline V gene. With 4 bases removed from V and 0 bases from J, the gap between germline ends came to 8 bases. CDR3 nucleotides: TGTGCCAGCAGCACCCAGGGCTCCTACGAGCAGTACGTC. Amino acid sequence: CASSTQGSYEQYV.

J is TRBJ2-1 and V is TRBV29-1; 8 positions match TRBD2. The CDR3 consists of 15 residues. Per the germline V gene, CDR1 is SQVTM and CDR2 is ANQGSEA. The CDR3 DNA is TGCAGTGCCCAATGGGGCGGGAGGTCTGGGGATGAGCAGTTCTTC. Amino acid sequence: CSAQWGGRSGDEQFF.

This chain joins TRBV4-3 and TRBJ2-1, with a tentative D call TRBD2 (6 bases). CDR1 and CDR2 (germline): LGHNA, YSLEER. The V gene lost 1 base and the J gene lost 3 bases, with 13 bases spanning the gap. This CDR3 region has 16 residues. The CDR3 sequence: CASSQAGGTFYNEQFF. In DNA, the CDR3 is TGCGCCAGCAGCCAAGCAGGCGGGACTTTCTACAATGAGCAGTTCTTC.

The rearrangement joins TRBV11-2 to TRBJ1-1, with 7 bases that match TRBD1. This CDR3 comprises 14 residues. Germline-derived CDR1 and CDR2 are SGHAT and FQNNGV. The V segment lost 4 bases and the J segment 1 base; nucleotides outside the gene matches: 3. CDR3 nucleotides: TGTGCCAGCAGCTACGGGACAGCGAACACTGAAGCTTTCTTT. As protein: CASSYGTANTEAFF.

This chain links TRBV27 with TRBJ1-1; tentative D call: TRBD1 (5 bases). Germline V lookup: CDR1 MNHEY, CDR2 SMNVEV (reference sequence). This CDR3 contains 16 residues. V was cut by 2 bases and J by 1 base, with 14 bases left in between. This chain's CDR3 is CASSLRAVGPNTEAFF. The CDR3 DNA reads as TGTGCCAGCAGTTTACGTGCTGTGGGGCCGAACACTGAAGCTTTCTTT.